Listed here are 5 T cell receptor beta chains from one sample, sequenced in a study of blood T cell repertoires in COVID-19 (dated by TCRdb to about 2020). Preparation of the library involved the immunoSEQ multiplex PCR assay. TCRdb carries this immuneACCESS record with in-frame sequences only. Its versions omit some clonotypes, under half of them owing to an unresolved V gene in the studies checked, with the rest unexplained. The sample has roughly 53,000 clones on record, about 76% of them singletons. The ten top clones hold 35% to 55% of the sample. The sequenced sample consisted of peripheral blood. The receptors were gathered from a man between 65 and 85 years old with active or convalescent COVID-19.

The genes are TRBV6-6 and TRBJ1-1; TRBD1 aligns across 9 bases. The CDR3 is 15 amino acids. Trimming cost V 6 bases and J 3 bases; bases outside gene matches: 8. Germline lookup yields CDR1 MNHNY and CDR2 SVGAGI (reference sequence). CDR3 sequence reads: CASSATGGADTEAFF. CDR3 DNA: TGTGCCAGCAGCGCAACAGGGGGCGCAGACACTGAAGCTTTCTTT.

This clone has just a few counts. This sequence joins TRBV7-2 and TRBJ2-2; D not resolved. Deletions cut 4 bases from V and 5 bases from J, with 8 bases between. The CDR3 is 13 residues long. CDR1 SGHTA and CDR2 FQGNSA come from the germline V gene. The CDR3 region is CASSSQRTGELFF. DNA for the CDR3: TGTGCCAGCAGCTCCCAGAGGACCGGGGAGCTGTTTTTT.

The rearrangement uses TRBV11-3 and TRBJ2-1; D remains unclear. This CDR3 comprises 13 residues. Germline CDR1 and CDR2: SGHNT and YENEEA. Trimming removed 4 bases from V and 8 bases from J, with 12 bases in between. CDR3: CASSSLRVDEQFF. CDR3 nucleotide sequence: TGTGCCAGCAGCTCCCTCCGGGTCGATGAGCAGTTCTTC.

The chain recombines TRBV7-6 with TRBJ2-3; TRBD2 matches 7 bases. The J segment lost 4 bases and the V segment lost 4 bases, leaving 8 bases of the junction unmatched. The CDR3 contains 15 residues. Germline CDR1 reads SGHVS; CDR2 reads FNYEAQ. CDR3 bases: TGTGCCAGCAGCTCTAGCGGCCCCCCGGCAGATACGCAGTATTTT. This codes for CASSSSGPPADTQYF.

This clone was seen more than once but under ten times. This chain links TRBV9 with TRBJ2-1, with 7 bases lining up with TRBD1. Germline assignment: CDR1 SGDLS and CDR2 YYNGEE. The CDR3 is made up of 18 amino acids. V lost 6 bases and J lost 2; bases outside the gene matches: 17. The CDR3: CASNTPTGKVEPYNEQFF. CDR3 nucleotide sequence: TGTGCCAGCAACACTCCGACAGGGAAGGTTGAACCCTACAATGAGCAGTTCTTC.